This passage covers 13 T cell receptor beta chains from one sample sequenced in a study of shared clonotypes between healthy human individuals. Method: immunoSEQ multiplex PCR; TCRdb's copy keeps in-frame clones and lacks some. Altogether 2 million to 2.5 million clones are present, around 95% being singletons, with the ten largest covering more than 0.1%. The sample was naive CD4+ T cells sorted from blood. Subset noted: CD45RA+ positively selected. These receptors were taken from a young man in good health.

This chain uses TRBV29-1 with TRBJ2-1, with D perhaps TRBD1 (6 bases). Germline CDR1 SQVTM, CDR2 ANQGSEA. V was clipped by 5 bases and J by 2 bases, with 22 bases between them. The CDR3 contains 17 residues. DNA of the CDR3: TGCAGCGTTCACGGGGTTTTGGGACAAGAAACCTACAATGAGCAGTTCTTC. This gives the protein CSVHGVLGQETYNEQFF.

This clone was found once. In the same sample, other DNA sequences code for this CDR3. The chain links TRBV5-4 to TRBJ1-1; D is perhaps TRBD1 (5 bases). Germline V lookup: CDR1 SGHNT, CDR2 YYREEE (reference sequence). The CDR3 is 13 amino acids. Trimming removed 1 base from V and 2 bases from J, with 6 bases in between. The chain's CDR3 is CASSLRDNTEAFF. The CDR3 DNA follows: TGTGCCAGCAGCTTGAGGGACAACACTGAAGCTTTCTTT.

The chain links TRBV6-1 to TRBJ1-5; a possible D gene is TRBD1 (5 bases). CDR1 is MNHNS and CDR2 is SASEGT in the germline V gene. The length of the CDR3 is 14 residues. Trimming cost V 6 bases and J 1 base, with 10 bases left between them. DNA for the CDR3: TGTGCCAGCAGGGGGCAGGAAAGCAATCAGCCCCAGCATTTT. It is translated as CASRGQESNQPQHF.

The V and J genes are TRBV7-2 and TRBJ2-2; TRBD2 matches 8 bases. This CDR3 region has 16 residues. Germline CDR1 SGHTA, CDR2 FQGNSA. V shed 5 bases and J 4 bases; nucleotides not matched to a gene: 9. CDR3 sequence: CASSARSGSVTGELFF. In nucleotides, the CDR3 is TGTGCCAGCAGCGCCCGAAGCGGGAGTGTCACCGGGGAGCTGTTTTTT.

The gene calls are TRBV4-1 and TRBJ2-3; D gene ambiguous. Germline V lookup: CDR1 MGHRA, CDR2 YSYEKL. V lost 5 bases to trimming and J lost 0 bases, with 3 bases between them. The CDR3 length is 12 residues. The CDR3 sequence is CASSYSTDTQYF. The CDR3 DNA reads as TGCGCCAGCAGCTACAGCACAGATACGCAGTATTTT.

This rearrangement joins TRBV11-2 to TRBJ2-5, with 7 bases that match TRBD2. The CDR3 is 15 residues long. V lost 5 bases to trimming and J lost 2 bases; unmatched junction nucleotides: 8. Germline CDR1 SGHAT, CDR2 FQNNGV. The CDR3: CASSPGTKNQETQYF. For the CDR3, the DNA is TGTGCCAGCAGCCCCGGGACTAAAAATCAAGAGACCCAGTACTTC.

V usage is TRBV5-4 and J usage is TRBJ2-3, with 9 nucleotides matching TRBD1. This CDR3 region has 14 residues. The V gene end was trimmed by 2 bases and the J gene end by 4 bases; junction bases not matched to a gene: 2. Germline-derived CDR1 and CDR2 are SGHNT and YYREEE (reference sequence). The CDR3 sequence is CASSLQGAADTQYF. CDR3 nucleotides: TGTGCCAGCAGCTTACAGGGGGCGGCAGATACGCAGTATTTT.

This chain joins TRBV7-2 and TRBJ1-2; 7 bases fit TRBD1. Germline loops: CDR1 SGHTA, CDR2 FQGNSA. CDR3 length: 16 residues. V shed 1 base, J shed 6 bases, and the junction held 11 bases outside the gene matches. CDR3: CASSLVLPDRRHGYTF. CDR3 DNA sequence: TGTGCCAGCAGCTTAGTCCTACCGGACAGGCGGCATGGCTACACCTTC.

The chain links TRBV27 to TRBJ1-5, with D possibly matching TRBD1 (6 bases). This CDR3 is 14 amino acids long. Germline CDR1 MNHEY, CDR2 SMNVEV (reference sequence). V gave up 9 bases and J gave up 3 bases, with 15 bases separating them. CDR3 sequence (DNA): TGTGCCAGTCGGGGGGCAGTCTCCAATCAGCCCCAGCATTTT. Translated: CASRGAVSNQPQHF.

V is TRBV18 and J is TRBJ1-2, with 8 bases aligning to TRBD1. There are 15 residues in the CDR3. Germline CDR1 is KGHSH and CDR2 is LQKENI. The V and J ends lost 6 bases and 6 bases, in that order; junction bases with no gene match: 12. The CDR3 spells CASSRQAKTGDGYTF. DNA of the CDR3: TGTGCCAGCTCGCGCCAAGCGAAGACAGGGGATGGCTACACCTTC.

The chain carries TRBV19 and TRBJ1-1; D call uncertain. Trimming removed 2 bases at V and 8 bases at J, with 9 bases between. Germline lookup yields CDR1 LNHDA and CDR2 SQIVND (reference sequence). This CDR3 has 12 amino acids. As DNA, the CDR3 is TGTGCCAGTAGTATACCTGTCGGCGAAGCTTTCTTT. This gives the protein CASSIPVGEAFF.

In the case of this clone: The same CDR3 arises from other DNA sequences in this sample as well. This chain joins TRBV9 and TRBJ1-5, with 7 bases matching TRBD1. With V trimmed by 3 bases and J by 4 bases, 4 bases remained unmatched. The CDR3 length is 14 residues. Germline loops: CDR1 SGDLS, CDR2 YYNGEE. CDR3 loop: CASSAAGGNQPQHF. The CDR3 DNA is TGTGCCAGCAGCGCCGCAGGGGGGAATCAGCCCCAGCATTTT.

This rearrangement joins TRBV4-3 to TRBJ1-5; D ambiguous. Germline V gives CDR1 LGHNA, CDR2 YSLEER. The V end was cut by 0 bases, the J end by 3 bases, with 9 bases between. CDR3 size: 15 residues. CDR3 sequence reads: CASSQDRATNQPQHF. The CDR3 DNA reads as TGCGCCAGCAGCCAAGATCGGGCAACCAATCAGCCCCAGCATTTT.